Listed here is a single TCR beta chain. Its antigen remains unidentified. Deletions cut 6 bases from V and 2 bases from J, with 7 bases between. The germline V gene encodes CDR1 SNHLY and CDR2 FYNNEI. CDR3 size: 12 residues. This entry is derived from a study of T cells in narcolepsy. Study-wide results and caveats: HCRT-specific and TRIB2-specific autoreactive clonotypes appeared among same-patient CSF and blood CD4+ clonotypes. Autoreactive clonotypes reportedly recurred in blood of same and different patients, not controls. In some patient and control memory CD4+ samples, autoreactive clones were absent.

Produced via immunoSEQ multiplex PCR; TCRdb's table is partial and in-frame only. The table includes roughly 35,000 clones, roughly 88% detected once. Sequenced input: CD45RA- memory CD4+ T cells from PBMCs. The clonotype was recovered from a human donor with narcolepsy. The gene calls are TRBV2 and TRBJ1-2; D remains unclear. The CDR3 protein is CASRQENYGYTF. The CDR3 DNA sequence: TGTGCCAGCAGGCAGGAGAACTATGGCTACACCTTC.